Detailed here is one T cell receptor beta chain. This record belongs to a study of control samples from healthy donors and cancer patients. The CDR3 sequence is 15 residues long. The V end lost 11 bases, the J end lost 0 bases, and 17 bases lay between the germline ends. Looked up from germline, CDR1 is ENHRY and CDR2 is SYGVKD. Using immunoSEQ multiplex PCR, the repertoire was profiled, and TCRdb retains in-frame clones only, with some absent. The table shows approximately 210,000 clones, with roughly nine tenths occurring only once. The chain joins TRBV10-3 to TRBJ1-3; D is uncertain. The sample taken for sequencing was blood. The receptor was derived from a man aged 25 to 40 in good health. CDR3 sequence reads: CASSDAQNSGNTIYF. The CDR3 DNA is TGTGCCTCGAGCGACGCACAGAACTCTGGAAACACCATATATTTT.